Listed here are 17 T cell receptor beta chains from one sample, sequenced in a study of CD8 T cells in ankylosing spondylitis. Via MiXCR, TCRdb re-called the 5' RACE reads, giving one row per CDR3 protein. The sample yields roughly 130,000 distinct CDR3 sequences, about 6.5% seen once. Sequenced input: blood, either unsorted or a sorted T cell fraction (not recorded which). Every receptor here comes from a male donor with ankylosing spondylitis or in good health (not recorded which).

CDR3 bases: TGCGCCAGCAGCCCCGGGACAGGAGATGGCTACACCTTC. Translation: CASSPGTGDGYTF. The chain uses TRBV5-1 and TRBJ1-2, with 8 bases aligning to TRBD1. Germline CDR1 SGHRS, CDR2 YFSETQ. The junction had 5 bases not matched to a gene; V was cut back by 4 bases and J by 6 bases. The CDR3 is made up of 13 amino acids. The complete variable domain, with remaining parts taken from reference TRBV5-1 and TRBJ1-2, reads KAGVTQTPRYLIKTRGQQVTLSCSPISGHRSVSWYQQTPGQGLQFLFEYFSETQRNKGNFPGRFSGRQFSNSRSEMNVSTLELGDSALYLCASSPGTGDGYTFGSGTRLTVV.

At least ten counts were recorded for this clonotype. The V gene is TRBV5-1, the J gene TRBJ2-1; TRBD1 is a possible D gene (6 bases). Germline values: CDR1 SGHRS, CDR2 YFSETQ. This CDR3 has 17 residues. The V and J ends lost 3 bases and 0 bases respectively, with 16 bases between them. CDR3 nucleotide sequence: TGCGCCAGCAGCTGGGGTCAGGGGTTTAGCTCCTACAATGAGCAGTTCTTC. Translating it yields CASSWGQGFSSYNEQFF.

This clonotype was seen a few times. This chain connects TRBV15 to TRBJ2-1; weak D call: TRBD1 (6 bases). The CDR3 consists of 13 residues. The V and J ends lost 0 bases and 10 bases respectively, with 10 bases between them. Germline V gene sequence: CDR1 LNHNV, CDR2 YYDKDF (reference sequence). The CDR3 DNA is TGTGCCACCAGCAGAGACTCCCAGGGGGAGCAGTTCTTC. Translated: CATSRDSQGEQFF.

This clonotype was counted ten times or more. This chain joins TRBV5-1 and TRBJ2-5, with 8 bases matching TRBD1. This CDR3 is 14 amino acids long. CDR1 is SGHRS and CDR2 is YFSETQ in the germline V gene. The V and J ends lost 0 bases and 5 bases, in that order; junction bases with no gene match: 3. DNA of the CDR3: TGCGCCAGCAGCTTGGGGACAGGGCTGGAGACCCAGTACTTC. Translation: CASSLGTGLETQYF.

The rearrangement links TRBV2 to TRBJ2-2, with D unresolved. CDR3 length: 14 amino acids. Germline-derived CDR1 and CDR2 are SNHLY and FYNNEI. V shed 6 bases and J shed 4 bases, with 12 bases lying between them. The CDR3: CASSGREITGELFF. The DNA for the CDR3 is TGTGCCAGCAGCGGCAGAGAAATCACCGGGGAGCTGTTTTTT. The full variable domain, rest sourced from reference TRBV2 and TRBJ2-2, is EPEVTQTPSHQVTQMGQEVILRCVPISNHLYFYWYRQILGQKVEFLVSFYNNEISEKSEIFDDQFSVERPDGSNFTLKIRSTKLEDSAMYFCASSGREITGELFFGEGSRLTVL.

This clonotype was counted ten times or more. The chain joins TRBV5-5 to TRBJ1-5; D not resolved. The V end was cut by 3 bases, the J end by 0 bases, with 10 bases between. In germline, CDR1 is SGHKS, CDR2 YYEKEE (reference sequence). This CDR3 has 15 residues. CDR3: CASSWVGDSNQPQHF. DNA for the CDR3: TGTGCCAGCAGCTGGGTCGGGGATAGCAATCAGCCCCAGCATTTT.

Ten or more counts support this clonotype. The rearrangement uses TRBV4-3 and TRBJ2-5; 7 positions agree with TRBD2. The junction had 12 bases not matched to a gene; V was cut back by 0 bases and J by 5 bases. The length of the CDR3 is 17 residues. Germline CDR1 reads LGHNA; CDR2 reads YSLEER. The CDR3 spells CASSQDLLPSGRETQYF. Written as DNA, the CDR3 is TGCGCCAGCAGCCAAGATCTTTTACCTAGCGGTCGTGAGACCCAGTACTTC.

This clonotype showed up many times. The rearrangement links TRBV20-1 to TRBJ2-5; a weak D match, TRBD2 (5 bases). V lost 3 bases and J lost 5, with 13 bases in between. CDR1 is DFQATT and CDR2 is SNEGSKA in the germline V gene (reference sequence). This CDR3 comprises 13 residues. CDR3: CSARGSWAETQYF. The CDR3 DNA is TGCAGTGCTAGGGGGAGTTGGGCGGAGACCCAGTACTTC.

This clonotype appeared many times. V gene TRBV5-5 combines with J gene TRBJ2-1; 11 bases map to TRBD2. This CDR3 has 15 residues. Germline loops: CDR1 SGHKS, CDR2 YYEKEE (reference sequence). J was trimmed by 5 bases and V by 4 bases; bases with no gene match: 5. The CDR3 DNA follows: TGTGCCAGCAGCCCGGGACTAGCGGACAACAATGAGCAGTTCTTC. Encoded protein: CASSPGLADNNEQFF.

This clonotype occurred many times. CDR3 nucleotides: TGTGCCAGCAGTTACGACAGAAACACTGAAGCTTTCTTT. Translation gives CASSYDRNTEAFF. V and J are TRBV6-5 and TRBJ1-1; possible D gene TRBD1, 5 bases. The germline V and J ends were trimmed by 2 bases and 2 bases, with 6 bases remaining between them. The CDR3 is 13 amino acids. CDR1 and CDR2 (germline): MNHEY, SVGAGI.

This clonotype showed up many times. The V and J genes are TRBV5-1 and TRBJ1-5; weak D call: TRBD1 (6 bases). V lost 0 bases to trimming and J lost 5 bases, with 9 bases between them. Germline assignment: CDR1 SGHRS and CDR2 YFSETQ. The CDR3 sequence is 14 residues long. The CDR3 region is CASSLGGADQPQHF. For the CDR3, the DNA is TGCGCCAGCAGCTTGGGGGGGGCTGATCAGCCCCAGCATTTT.

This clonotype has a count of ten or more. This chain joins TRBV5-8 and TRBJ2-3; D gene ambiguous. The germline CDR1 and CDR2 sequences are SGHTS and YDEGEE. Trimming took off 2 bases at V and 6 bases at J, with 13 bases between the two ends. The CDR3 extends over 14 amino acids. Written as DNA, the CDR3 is TGTGCCAGCAGCTTCGGTGGCAACGCTGATACGCAGTATTTT. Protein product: CASSFGGNADTQYF.

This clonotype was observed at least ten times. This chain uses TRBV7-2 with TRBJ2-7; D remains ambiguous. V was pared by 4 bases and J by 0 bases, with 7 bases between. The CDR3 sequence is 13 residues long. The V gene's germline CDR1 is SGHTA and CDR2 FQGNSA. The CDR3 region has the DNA TGTGCCAGCAGCTCAAGGAGCTCCTACGAGCAGTACTTC. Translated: CASSSRSSYEQYF. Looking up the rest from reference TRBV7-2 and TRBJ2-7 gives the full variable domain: GAGVSQSPSNKVTEKGKDVELRCDPISGHTALYWYRQSLGQGLEFLIYFQGNSAPDKSGLPSDRFSAERTGGSVSTLTIQRTQQEDSAVYLCASSSRSSYEQYFGPGTRLTVT.

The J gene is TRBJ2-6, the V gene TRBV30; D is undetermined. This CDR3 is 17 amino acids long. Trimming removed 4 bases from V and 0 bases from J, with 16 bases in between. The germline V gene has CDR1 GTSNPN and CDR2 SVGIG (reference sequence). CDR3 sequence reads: CAWTGVDRNSGANVLTF. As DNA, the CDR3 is TGTGCCTGGACCGGAGTAGATAGGAACTCTGGGGCCAACGTCCTGACTTTC.

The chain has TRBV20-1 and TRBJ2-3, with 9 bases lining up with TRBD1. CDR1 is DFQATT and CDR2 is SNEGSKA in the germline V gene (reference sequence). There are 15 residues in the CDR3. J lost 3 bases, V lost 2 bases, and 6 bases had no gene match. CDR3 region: CSARFGTGSTDTQYF. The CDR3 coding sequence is TGCAGTGCTAGATTTGGGACAGGGTCGACAGATACGCAGTATTTT.

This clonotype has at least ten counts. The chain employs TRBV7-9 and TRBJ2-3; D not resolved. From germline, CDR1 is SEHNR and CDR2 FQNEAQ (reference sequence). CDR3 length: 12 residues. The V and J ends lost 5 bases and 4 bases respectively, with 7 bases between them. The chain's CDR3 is CASSQAPDTQYF. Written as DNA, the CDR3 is TGTGCCAGCAGCCAGGCGCCAGATACGCAGTATTTT.

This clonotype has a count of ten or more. As DNA, the CDR3 is TGTGCCATCACCAGGGGCGCGACAGATACGCAGTATTTT. Amino acid sequence: CAITRGATDTQYF. This chain joins TRBV10-3 and TRBJ2-3; D may be TRBD1 (6 bases). The V gene's germline CDR1 is ENHRY and CDR2 SYGVKD. Trimming removed 7 bases from V and 3 bases from J, with 11 bases in between. The CDR3 is 13 residues long.